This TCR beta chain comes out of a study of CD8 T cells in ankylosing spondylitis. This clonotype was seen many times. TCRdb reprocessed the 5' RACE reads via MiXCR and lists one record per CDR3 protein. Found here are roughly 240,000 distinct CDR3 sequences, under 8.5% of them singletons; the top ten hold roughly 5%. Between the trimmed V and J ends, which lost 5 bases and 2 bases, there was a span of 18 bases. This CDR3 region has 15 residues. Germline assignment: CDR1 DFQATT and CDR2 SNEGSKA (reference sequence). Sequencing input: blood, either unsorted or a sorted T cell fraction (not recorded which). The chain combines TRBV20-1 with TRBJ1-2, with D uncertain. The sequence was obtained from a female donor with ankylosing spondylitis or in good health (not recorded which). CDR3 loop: CSAGVSRGWNYGYTF. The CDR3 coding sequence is TGCAGTGCTGGGGTCAGTCGGGGATGGAACTATGGCTACACCTTC.